This T cell receptor beta chain was identified during a study of blood T cells in healthy people across ages. Study-wide results and caveats: The study found more naive CD4+ cells and higher diversity in long-lived than aged donors.

V trimming: 0 bases; J trimming: 4 bases; junction bases outside the gene matches: 6. Germline CDR1 and CDR2: MGHRA and YSYEKL. This CDR3 contains 17 residues. A second PCR of 7 to 11 cycles used a sample-barcoded 5' primer and a J-beta primer mix. TCRdb fed the 5' RACE reads into MiXCR, producing one record per CDR3 protein. The sample lists around 1,500,000 distinct CDR3 sequences; about 40% were seen once. This clonotype was counted only a few times. Antigen: not known. Input material: blood. The sequence came from a woman aged 18-29 years in good health. The rearrangement links TRBV4-1 to TRBJ2-1, with 10 bases matching TRBD2. As DNA, the CDR3 is TGCGCCAGCAGCCAAGAAGGCCTAGCGGGGGCTTACAATGAGCAGTTCTTC. This translates into CASSQEGLAGAYNEQFF.